This record looks at one T cell receptor (beta chain) sequence and its context. The target antigen is unknown. These data come from a study of radiotherapy plus CTLA-4 blockade in lung cancer. Turning to the study itself: Objective responses were observed in 15% to 20% of patients, and disease control was achieved by 30% to 40%. Findings of the study overall: With interferon-beta, early dynamics of blood T cell clones were reported to best predict response. After radiotherapy and ipilimumab, tumor-derived clones expanded in peripheral blood.

The ends were cut back, 7 bases at V and 5 bases at J, with 14 bases in the middle. CDR3 length equals 14 residues. CDR1 MNHEY and CDR2 SVGAGI come from the germline V gene. Repertoires were generated with immunoSEQ multiplex PCR, while TCRdb's copy carries only in-frame clones and drops some. Found here are 32,000 or so clones, roughly 70% of them singletons; the top ten hold around 14%. Patients with chemo-refractory metastatic non-small-cell lung cancer received focal radiation plus CTLA-4 blockade with ipilimumab. The chain couples TRBV6-5 to TRBJ2-2; weak D call: TRBD1 (6 bases). This sequence originates from a human donor with non-small cell lung cancer that progressed on radiotherapy plus ipilimumab. The sample in question was peripheral blood, obtained from a patient treated with radiotherapy plus ipilimumab. The DNA of the CDR3 is TGTGCCAGCACCTGGGACATCGGTACCGGGGAGCTGTTTTTT. This gives the protein CASTWDIGTGELFF.